This T cell receptor beta chain originates from a study of T-cell memory formation after mild COVID-19. Study outcomes and limitations: Day 15 to 85 contractors were CD4/CD8 balanced; later expanders leaned CD4+.

The length of the CDR3 is 14 residues. Trimming removed 6 bases from V and 7 bases from J; junction bases left unmatched: 7. Germline V gene data show CDR1 as SGHTA and CDR2 as FQGNSA. Via MiXCR, TCRdb re-called the 5' RACE reads, giving one row per CDR3 protein. The sample holds roughly 310,000 distinct CDR3 sequences; approximately 15% are singletons and the top ten take about a fifth. Remarks on this clonotype: Its specificity is not known.

This chain joins TRBV7-2 and TRBJ1-4; 8 bases map to TRBD1. This TCR came from a man aged 18 to 30 who had mild COVID-19 (a few samples of this study predate the infection). Cell type and time point are not known. The sample was PBMCs or a T cell subset sorted from them (not recorded which). Here the CDR3 DNA reads TGTGCCAGCAGGGAGACAGGGGTGGGTGAAAAACTGTTTTTT. This translates into CASRETGVGEKLFF.